These T cell receptor beta chains were read from a single sample in a study of blood T cell repertoires in COVID-19. TCRdb's table, derived via immunoSEQ multiplex PCR, lists solely in-frame clones and lacks some. The sample includes around 110,000 clones, around 83% of them seen just once. The sample was peripheral blood. The receptors stem from a man aged 35 to 55 with acute or convalescent COVID-19. CDR3s include the opening cysteine and the closing phenylalanine or tryptophan. The D gene is left open where the match is weak.

TRBD2	TRBV11-1	TRBJ2-1	CASSSTSGGAGQFF
.	TRBV10-3	TRBJ1-5	CAISENNSNQPQHF
.	TRBV7-3	TRBJ1-1	CASSLHKNTEAFF
TRBD1	TRBV29-1	TRBJ1-2	CSAQPGQGRGYTF
TRBD1	TRBV27	TRBJ1-2	CASTRDRAGGYTF
.	TRBV15	TRBJ2-7	CATSGRRGTYEQYF
.	TRBV12-3/TRBV12-4	TRBJ1-2	CASSSQGVGGYTF
.	TRBV2	TRBJ2-7	CASSEQRYSYEQYF
TRBD2	TRBV6-6	TRBJ2-1	CASSPTSGDYNEQFF
.	TRBV5-6	TRBJ2-2	CASSFTSGLTTGELFF
.	TRBV29-1	TRBJ1-4	CSATGGREKLFF
.	TRBV7-9	TRBJ1-1	CASSYDLVAGTEAFF
TRBD2	TRBV18	TRBJ2-1	CASSPRLAGGSNEQFF
TRBD2	TRBV9	TRBJ2-1	CASSVIRVTGCGSRGNEQFF
TRBD1	TRBV28	TRBJ2-7	CASRVQGYEQYF
.	TRBV5-6	TRBJ1-5	CASSLSRGARSQPQHF
.	TRBV5-6	TRBJ1-6	CASSFQGIVSPLHF
TRBD2	TRBV12-3/TRBV12-4	TRBJ2-7	CASSKTSGGF
.	TRBV7-3	TRBJ2-1	CASSFEGAISYNEQFF
.	TRBV7-2	TRBJ2-3	CASSKNPGGTDTQYF
TRBD2	TRBV6-4	TRBJ2-7	CASSQAGGPFYEQYF
.	TRBV6-6	TRBJ1-1	CASIHLPGQLNTEAFF
.	TRBV15	TRBJ2-1	CATSKIGGEQFF
.	TRBV5-5	TRBJ1-2	CASSLGSGNYGYTF
.	TRBV4-3	TRBJ1-1	CASSQGPRDTEAFF
.	TRBV5-1	TRBJ2-2	CASNTGSTGELFF
.	TRBV6-5	TRBJ2-1	CASHSRGIYNEQFF
.	TRBV16	TRBJ1-2	CASSPPGGGYTF
.	TRBV28	TRBJ1-1	CASSQGVTEAFF
.	TRBV18	TRBJ1-1	CASSPLQDLNTEAFF
TRBD2	TRBV7-9	TRBJ2-3	CASSRLAGLAGGDTQYF
.	TRBV2	TRBJ2-3	CASRPTGLNTDTQYF
TRBD1	TRBV4-2	TRBJ1-2	CASSRIAGTEIDYTF
TRBD1	TRBV7-9	TRBJ1-3	CASSLAAGGFSGNTIYF
TRBD1	TRBV5-5	TRBJ2-7	CASSLVPGQGLEQYF
.	TRBV19	TRBJ1-5	CASSTPWVRGNQPQHF
.	TRBV5-1	TRBJ2-3	CASFYRSDTQYF
.	TRBV5-1	TRBJ2-5	CASSRGLLQETQYF
TRBD1	TRBV5-1	TRBJ1-1	CASSSGQGAFTEAFF